The 29 T cell receptor beta chains given below trace back to one sample, sequenced in a study of molecular identifiers for immune sequencing clone quantification. TCRdb processed the PCR reads anew with MiXCR; each CDR3 protein has one entry. Of approximately 550,000 distinct CDR3 sequences in the sample, around 21% were seen once. The sample was naive CD8+ T cells from blood, with Jurkat cell RNA spiked in. Described subset: FACS-sorted CD8+CD4-CCR7+CD45RA+ naive T cells. These receptors all stem from a human donor in good health. Some libraries in this study had Jurkat cell RNA spiked in.

The chain uses TRBV7-7 and TRBJ2-5; TRBD2 matches 11 bases. CDR1 is SSHAT, CDR2 FNYEAQ, per germline (reference sequence). The CDR3 extends over 16 amino acids. The V segment lost 5 bases and the J segment 2 bases; nucleotides outside the gene matches: 7. The CDR3 nucleotides are TGTGCCAGCAGCCCATTAGCGGGGGGGCGGCAAGAGACCCAGTACTTC. Its translation is CASSPLAGGRQETQYF.

The rearrangement uses TRBV5-1 and TRBJ2-7; D might be TRBD1 or TRBD2, each matching 6 bases. The CDR3 runs 16 residues. Germline values: CDR1 SGHRS, CDR2 YFSETQ. Between the trimmed V and J ends, which lost 1 base and 5 bases, there was a span of 19 bases. CDR3 amino acids: CASSLISPSGGNEQYF. The CDR3 nucleotides read TGCGCCAGCAGCTTGATTAGCCCTTCCGGGGGCAACGAGCAGTACTTC.

This rearrangement joins TRBV7-2 to TRBJ2-5; D gene uncertain. The CDR3 spans 14 residues. Germline V CDR1 and CDR2: SGHTA, FQGNSA. The V and J ends lost 5 bases and 2 bases respectively, with 12 bases between them. CDR3 in DNA: TGTGCCAGCAGCCTAGGTTTCCATCAAGAGACCCAGTACTTC. Residues: CASSLGFHQETQYF.

J is TRBJ2-7 and V is TRBV20-1; D not certain. The ends were cut back, 0 bases at V and 3 bases at J, with 15 bases in the middle. The CDR3 has 15 residues. Germline lookup yields CDR1 DFQATT and CDR2 SNEGSKA (reference sequence). The CDR3 DNA reads as TGCAGTGCTAGAGATTCGCAGACGGCCCTCTACGAGCAGTACTTC. Its protein product is CSARDSQTALYEQYF.

The chain carries TRBV5-1 and TRBJ2-7, with D perhaps matching TRBD2 (5 bases). The V and J ends lost 1 base and 0 bases respectively, with 17 bases between them. CDR1 and CDR2 (germline): SGHRS, YFSETQ. This CDR3 is built from 17 residues. The DNA for the CDR3 is TGCGCCAGCAGCTTGCTTGGGCGAGCGGATAGCTCCTACGAGCAGTACTTC. Protein sequence: CASSLLGRADSSYEQYF.

The chain employs TRBV4-1 and TRBJ2-2; 11 bases are a match to TRBD2. With 1 base clipped from V and 5 bases from J, the junction kept 9 bases outside the gene matches. The CDR3 has 18 amino acids. CDR1 is MGHRA, CDR2 YSYEKL, per germline. The CDR3 region has the DNA TGCGCCAGCAGCCAAGGATTAGCGGGAGGGCCTTGGACCGGGGAGCTGTTTTTT. This gives the protein CASSQGLAGGPWTGELFF.

This clonotype was seen many times. CDR3 in DNA: TGTGCCAGCAGTTCGGGCAGAGCGGCCTTGCCTCGTCATTCACCCCTCCACTTT. Translating gives CASSSGRAALPRHSPLHF. The genes are TRBV28 and TRBJ1-6; D remains unclear. V shed 4 bases and J shed 8 bases, with 24 bases lying between them. The germline gives CDR1 MDHEN, CDR2 SYDVKM. The CDR3 covers 18 residues.

This clonotype was detected many times. The J gene is TRBJ2-3, the V gene TRBV5-8; the D call may be TRBD1 or TRBD2 (6 bases each). CDR3 length: 18 residues. The V gene's germline CDR1 is SGHTS and CDR2 YDEGEE. V lost 5 bases, J lost 1 base, and 23 bases lay in between. This CDR3 reads CASRWGPASDHRTDTQYF. In DNA, the CDR3 is TGTGCCAGCAGATGGGGGCCGGCTAGCGACCACCGCACAGATACGCAGTATTTT.

With regard to this clonotype: A much larger clone differs by one base, so this may be a read error. The chain is built from TRBV4-1 and TRBJ1-4; D unresolved. CDR3 size: 15 residues. Germline V gene lookup returns CDR1 MGHRA and CDR2 YSYEKL. The CDR3 region has the DNA TGCGCCGGCAGCCAAGGACCTATAACTAATGAAAAACTGTTTTTT. Protein sequence: CAGSQGPITNEKLFF.

The chain links TRBV4-3 to TRBJ2-7, with a weak D call TRBD1 (6 bases). Germline-derived CDR1 and CDR2 are LGHNA and YSLEER. The CDR3 sequence is 16 residues long. Trimming stripped 3 bases from V and 6 bases from J, with 21 bases between. In nucleotides, the CDR3 is TGCGCCAGCAGCCAGGGGATCAACAGGGTTCGGGGCGAGCAGTACTTC. As protein: CASSQGINRVRGEQYF.

This clonotype appeared a few times. Mismatch with germline at one junction end may stem from a read error. V gene TRBV5-3 combines with J gene TRBJ1-4; tentative D call: TRBD1 (6 bases). TRBV5-3 is known as an ORF, though its function is uncertain. This CDR3 spans 15 amino acids. The CDR3 nucleotides are TGTGCCAGCAGCTACAGGGACATCGAAAATGAAAAACTGTTTTTT. The encoded protein is CASSYRDIENEKLFF.

This clonotype was picked up a small number of times. The chain joins TRBV6-2 or TRBV6-3 to TRBJ2-7; D may match TRBD1 or TRBD2 (5 bases each). Germline CDR1 is MNHEY and CDR2 is SVGEGT. Trimming stripped 2 bases from V and 0 bases from J, with 14 bases between. The length of the CDR3 is 16 residues. The DNA for the CDR3 is TGTGCCAGCAGTTACCCCGGGACCTTCGCCTCCTACGAGCAGTACTTC. It codes for CASSYPGTFASYEQYF.

There are many counts of this clonotype. The gene calls are TRBV19 and TRBJ1-5; weak D call: TRBD1 (5 bases). The CDR3 sequence is 15 residues long. The V end lost 5 bases, the J end lost 0 bases, and 11 bases lay between the germline ends. Germline V gene data show CDR1 as LNHDA and CDR2 as SQIVND (reference sequence). The CDR3 region is CASSWGSDSNQPQHF. The CDR3 DNA reads TGTGCCAGTAGTTGGGGGTCGGATAGCAATCAGCCCCAGCATTTT.

This clonotype was detected many times. The chain is built from TRBV30 and TRBJ1-1; D is ambiguous. The CDR3 covers 13 residues. Germline CDR1 and CDR2: GTSNPN and SVGIG (reference sequence). V was shortened by 1 base and J by 4 bases, with 10 bases between the two germline ends. The CDR3: CAWSESSRTEAFF. In DNA, the CDR3 is TGTGCCTGGAGTGAAAGCAGTCGCACTGAAGCTTTCTTT. Full variable domain (rest looked up from reference TRBV30 and TRBJ1-1): SQTIHQWPATLVQPVGSPLSLECTVEGTSNPNLYWYRQAAGRGLQLLFYSVGIGQISSEVPQNLSASRPQDRQFILSSKKLLLSDSGFYLCAWSESSRTEAFFGQGTRLTVV.

This clonotype has ten or more counts. The J gene is TRBJ2-5, the V gene TRBV13; D remains unclear. V was trimmed by 5 bases and J by 2 bases, leaving 12 bases between them. Germline CDR1 is PRHDT and CDR2 is FYEKMQ (reference sequence). The CDR3 extends over 14 amino acids. DNA for the CDR3: TGTGCCAGCAGCCCTGCCAGGATACAAGAGACCCAGTACTTC. Amino acids: CASSPARIQETQYF.

There are a few counts of this clonotype. The chain has TRBV27 and TRBJ2-7; TRBD2 agrees at 7 bases. With 4 bases clipped from V and 2 bases from J, the junction kept 5 bases outside the gene matches. The germline V gene has CDR1 MNHEY and CDR2 SMNVEV (reference sequence). CDR3 length equals 14 residues. As DNA, the CDR3 is TGTGCCAGCAGTTACCTAAGCGGGACCTACGAGCAGTACTTC. Translating gives CASSYLSGTYEQYF.

In this sample, this clonotype turned up many times. J is TRBJ2-3 and V is TRBV5-4; TRBD2 agrees at 9 bases. The germline V gene has CDR1 SGHNT and CDR2 YYREEE (reference sequence). V lost 4 bases, J lost 3 bases, and 12 bases stayed unmatched. The CDR3 loop spans 17 amino acids. The CDR3 DNA reads TGTGCCAGCAGCCTCTGGCGGGGGGGCGTAGGGACAGATACGCAGTATTTT. This translates into CASSLWRGGVGTDTQYF. Drawing the rest from reference TRBV5-4 and TRBJ2-3, the complete variable domain is ETGVTQSPTHLIKTRGQQVTLRCSSQSGHNTVSWYQQALGQGPQFIFQYYREEENGRGNFPPRFSGLQFPNYSSELNVNALELDDSALYLCASSLWRGGVGTDTQYFGPGTRLTVL.

This clonotype turned up a few times. A much larger clone is a single base away; this may be a read error. In this CDR3 the conserved last residue, phenylalanine or tryptophan, is missing, so a read error is likely. This chain joins TRBV11-2 and TRBJ2-3, with 11 bases fitting TRBD2. With V trimmed by 4 bases and J by 6 bases, 6 bases remained unmatched. The CDR3 consists of 15 residues. Looked up from germline, CDR1 is SGHAT and CDR2 is FQNNGV. Here the CDR3 reads CASSSSGTSGDTQYI. As DNA, the CDR3 is TGTGCCAGCAGCTCGTCAGGGACTAGCGGCGATACGCAGTATATT.

Regarding this clonotype: This may come from a read error, since a much larger clone is one base off. The gene calls are TRBV4-1 and TRBJ2-3, with 9 nucleotides matching TRBD2. CDR1 is MGHRA and CDR2 is YSYEKL in the germline V gene. The CDR3 has 15 amino acids. CDR3 in DNA: TGCGCCAGCAGCTTGCGAGCGGGGGGTCAAGATACGCAGTGTTTT. Encoded protein: CASSLRAGGQDTQCF.

This clonotype was observed at least ten times. The chain joins TRBV19 to TRBJ1-5, with D perhaps matching TRBD1 (5 bases). This CDR3 is built from 16 residues. The germline gives CDR1 LNHDA, CDR2 SQIVND (reference sequence). V lost 7 bases and J 3 bases, leaving 19 bases between the germline ends. The CDR3 region is CASTLTHGGFNQPQHF. CDR3 bases: TGTGCCAGTACTCTTACCCACGGGGGATTCAATCAGCCCCAGCATTTT.

This clonotype was recorded many times. The J gene is TRBJ2-3, the V gene TRBV7-2; D possibly corresponds to TRBD2 (5 bases). Deletions cut 5 bases from V and 3 bases from J, with 18 bases between. Germline loops: CDR1 SGHTA, CDR2 FQGNSA. CDR3 size: 16 residues. In DNA, the CDR3 is TGTGCCAGCAGCGCAAATGTGCGGGCTTCAACAGATACGCAGTATTTT. This encodes CASSANVRASTDTQYF.

This clonotype was observed many times. The chain links TRBV28 to TRBJ1-1; 7 nucleotides agree with TRBD1. The germline gives CDR1 MDHEN, CDR2 SYDVKM. This CDR3 region has 15 residues. With 2 bases clipped from V and 3 bases from J, the junction kept 6 bases outside the gene matches. CDR3 in DNA: TGTGCCAGCAGTTTAAGGGGGCTTAGGGACACTGAAGCTTTCTTT. This translates into CASSLRGLRDTEAFF.

V gene TRBV12-3 or TRBV12-4 combines with J gene TRBJ1-5; weak D call: TRBD1 (6 bases). CDR3 size: 12 residues. V lost 5 bases and J 9 bases, leaving 11 bases between the germline ends. The CDR3 sequence: CASSLGGGPQHF. The CDR3 region has the DNA TGTGCCAGCAGTCTAGGGGGGGGGCCCCAGCATTTT.

The sample holds a few counts of this clonotype. The chain joins TRBV12-3 or TRBV12-4 to TRBJ1-4, with D hard to call. V lost 5 bases and J lost 5, with 12 bases in between. The CDR3 sequence is 14 residues long. Here the CDR3 reads CASSPSGVNEKLFF. The CDR3 bases are TGTGCCAGCAGTCCCTCGGGTGTAAATGAAAAACTGTTTTTT.

The rearrangement uses TRBV5-6 and TRBJ1-2, with D maybe TRBD1 (5 bases). V lost 0 bases, J lost 1 base, and 10 bases lay in between. The CDR3 runs 15 residues. The germline CDR1 and CDR2 sequences are SGHDT and YYEEEE. This chain's CDR3 is CASSLGQRSNYGYTF. CDR3 sequence (DNA): TGTGCCAGCAGCTTGGGACAGAGGAGTAACTATGGCTACACCTTC.

In regard to this clonotype: A much larger clone differs by one base, so this may be a read error. Here the CDR3 reads CASSYPGSSEQHF. The CDR3 DNA follows: TGTGCCAGCAGTTACCCCGGGAGTTCCGAGCAGCACTTC. This chain joins TRBV6-5 and TRBJ2-7, with a possible D match to TRBD2 (6 bases). Germline-derived CDR1 and CDR2 are MNHEY and SVGAGI. The CDR3 runs to 13 residues.

This clonotype occurred many times. The V call is TRBV4-2, the J call TRBJ1-1; D remains ambiguous. Germline V CDR1 and CDR2: LGHNA, YNFKEQ. Trimming shortened V by 1 base and J by 0 bases, and 9 bases separated the two germline ends. CDR3 length: 15 residues. CDR3 protein: CASSQGGEMNTEAFF. The CDR3, as DNA: TGTGCCAGCAGCCAAGGCGGGGAGATGAACACTGAAGCTTTCTTT.

The rearrangement links TRBV20-1 to TRBJ2-3; TRBD2 agrees at 8 bases. The CDR3 runs 16 residues. Trimming cost V 0 bases and J 2 bases; bases outside gene matches: 7. The germline CDR1 and CDR2 sequences are DFQATT and SNEGSKA (reference sequence). CDR3: CSARDGSGRLTDTQYF. CDR3 sequence (DNA): TGCAGTGCTAGAGACGGGAGCGGGAGACTCACAGATACGCAGTATTTT.

In the case of this clonotype: The junction differs from germline at one of its ends, possibly a read error. The V call is TRBV20-1, the J call TRBJ2-3; D uncertain. The CDR3 covers 18 residues. Germline V gene sequence: CDR1 DFQATT, CDR2 SNEGSKA (reference sequence). CDR3 DNA sequence: TGCAGCGCTAGGTCGTTTCCCCGTTCGACAAGTCCTGGAGATACGCAGTATTTT. It yields the protein CSARSFPRSTSPGDTQYF.